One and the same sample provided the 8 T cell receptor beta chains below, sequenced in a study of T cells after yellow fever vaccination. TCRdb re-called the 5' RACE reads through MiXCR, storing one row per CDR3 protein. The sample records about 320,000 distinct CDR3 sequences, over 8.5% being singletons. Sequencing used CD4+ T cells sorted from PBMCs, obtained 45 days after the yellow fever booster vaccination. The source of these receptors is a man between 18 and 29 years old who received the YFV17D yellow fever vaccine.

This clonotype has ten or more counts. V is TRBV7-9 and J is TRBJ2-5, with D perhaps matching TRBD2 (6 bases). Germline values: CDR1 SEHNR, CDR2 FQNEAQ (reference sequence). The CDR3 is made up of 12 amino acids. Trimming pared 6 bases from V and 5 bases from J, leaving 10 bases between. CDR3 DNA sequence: TGTGCCAGCAGGCCTGCGGGGGAGACCCAGTACTTC. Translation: CASRPAGETQYF.

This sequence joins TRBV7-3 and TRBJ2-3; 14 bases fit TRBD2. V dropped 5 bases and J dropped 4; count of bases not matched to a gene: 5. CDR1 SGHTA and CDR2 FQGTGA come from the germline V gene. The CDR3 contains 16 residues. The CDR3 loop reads CASSPGTSGGSDTQYF. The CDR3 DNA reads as TGTGCCAGCAGCCCAGGGACTAGCGGGGGTTCAGATACGCAGTATTTT. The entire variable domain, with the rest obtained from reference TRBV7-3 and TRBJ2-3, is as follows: GAGVSQTPSNKVTEKGKYVELRCDPISGHTALYWYRQSLGQGPEFLIYFQGTGAADDSGLPNDRFFAVRPEGSVSTLKIQRTERGDSAVYLCASSPGTSGGSDTQYFGPGTRLTVL.

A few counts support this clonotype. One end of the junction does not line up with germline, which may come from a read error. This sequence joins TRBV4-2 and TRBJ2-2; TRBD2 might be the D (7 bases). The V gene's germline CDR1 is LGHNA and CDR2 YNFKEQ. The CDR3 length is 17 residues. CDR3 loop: CASSHPPGGLNNGELFF. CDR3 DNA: TGTGCCAGCAGCCACCCCCCGGGGGGCCTGAACAACGGGGAGCTGTTTTTT.

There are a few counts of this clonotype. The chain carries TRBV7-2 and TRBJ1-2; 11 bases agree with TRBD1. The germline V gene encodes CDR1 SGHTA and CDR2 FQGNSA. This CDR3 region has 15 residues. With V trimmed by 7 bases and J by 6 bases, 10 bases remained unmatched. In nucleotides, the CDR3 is TGTGCCAGCACCCCCGGACAGGGGGCTTCGGATGGCTACACCTTC. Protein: CASTPGQGASDGYTF. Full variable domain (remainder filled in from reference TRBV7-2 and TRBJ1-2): GAGVSQSPSNKVTEKGKDVELRCDPISGHTALYWYRQSLGQGLEFLIYFQGNSAPDKSGLPSDRFSAERTGGSVSTLTIQRTQQEDSAVYLCASTPGQGASDGYTFGSGTRLTVV.

In DNA, the CDR3 is TGTGCCAGCAGTTTATGGGGGAACACGCAGAACACCGGGGAGCTGTTTTTT. Protein sequence: CASSLWGNTQNTGELFF. The rearrangement links TRBV28 to TRBJ2-2, with unresolved D. The germline V gene has CDR1 MDHEN and CDR2 SYDVKM. The CDR3 has 17 amino acids. Trimming shortened V by 0 bases and J by 1 base, and 12 bases separated the two germline ends. Looking up the rest from reference TRBV28 and TRBJ2-2 gives the full variable domain: DVKVTQSSRYLVKRTGEKVFLECVQDMDHENMFWYRQDPGLGLRLIYFSYDVKMKEKGDIPEGYSVSREKKERFSLILESASTNQTSMYLCASSLWGNTQNTGELFFGEGSRLTVL.

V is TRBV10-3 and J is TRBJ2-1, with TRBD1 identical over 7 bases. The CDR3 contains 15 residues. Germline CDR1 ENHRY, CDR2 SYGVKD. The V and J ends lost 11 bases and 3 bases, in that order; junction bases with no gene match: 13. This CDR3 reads CASLGRQGNYNEQFF. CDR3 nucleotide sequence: TGTGCCTCCCTAGGTAGACAGGGCAACTACAATGAGCAGTTCTTC.

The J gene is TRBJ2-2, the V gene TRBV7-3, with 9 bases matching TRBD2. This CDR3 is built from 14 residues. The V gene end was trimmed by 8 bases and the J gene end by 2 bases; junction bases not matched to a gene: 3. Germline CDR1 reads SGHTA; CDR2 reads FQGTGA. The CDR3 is CASQTSGNTGELFF. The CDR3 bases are TGTGCCAGCCAGACTAGCGGAAACACCGGGGAGCTGTTTTTT.

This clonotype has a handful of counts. The CDR3 reads CSEAGYLTDTQYF. The CDR3 DNA follows: TGCAGCGAGGCAGGTTACCTCACAGATACGCAGTATTTT. The gene calls are TRBV29-1 and TRBJ2-3; D is undetermined. The CDR3 consists of 13 residues. Germline V gene sequence: CDR1 SQVTM, CDR2 ANQGSEA. The germline V and J ends were trimmed by 7 bases and 2 bases, with 13 bases remaining between them.